Listed here are 27 T cell receptor beta chains from one sample, sequenced in a study of immune evolution from preneoplasia to lung adenocarcinoma. Generated by immunoSEQ multiplex PCR, the TCRdb table keeps only in-frame clones and is missing some. The sample holds roughly 9,400 clones, 88% seen once. The specimen was FFPE invasive lung adenocarcinoma tissue. All receptors derive from a person aged 65 to 79 with invasive lung adenocarcinoma. Some clones in this sample may be carry-over from other donors' samples.

The genes are TRBV30 and TRBJ2-7, with 10 bases identical to TRBD2. J lost 0 bases, V lost 3 bases, and 8 bases had no gene match. CDR1 GTSNPN and CDR2 SVGIG come from the germline V gene (reference sequence). The CDR3 covers 16 residues. CDR3 sequence: CAWSRRLAGASYEQYF. CDR3 nucleotide sequence: TGTGCCTGGAGCAGGAGGCTAGCGGGAGCCTCCTACGAGCAGTACTTC.

This clone was detected once. The rearrangement uses TRBV30 and TRBJ1-5; D is undetermined. The CDR3 has 12 residues. The germline V gene has CDR1 GTSNPN and CDR2 SVGIG (reference sequence). V was cut by 0 bases and J by 4 bases, with 4 bases left in between. CDR3 amino acids: CAWSVPNQPQHF. The DNA for the CDR3 is TGTGCCTGGAGTGTACCAAATCAGCCCCAGCATTTT.

V gene TRBV30 combines with J gene TRBJ1-4, with a possible D match to TRBD1 (6 bases). CDR3 length equals 12 residues. Trimming took off 4 bases at V and 8 bases at J, with 11 bases between the two ends. CDR1 is GTSNPN, CDR2 SVGIG, per germline (reference sequence). The CDR3 loop reads CAWKRDREKLFF. The CDR3 nucleotides read TGTGCCTGGAAACGAGACAGGGAAAAACTGTTTTTT.

This chain connects TRBV28 to TRBJ2-7; D is unresolved. Germline assignment: CDR1 MDHEN and CDR2 SYDVKM. V gave up 5 bases and J gave up 9 bases, with 14 bases separating them. The CDR3 runs to 12 residues. The CDR3 is CASSASGWRQYF. CDR3 in DNA: TGTGCCAGCAGTGCCTCGGGCTGGAGGCAGTACTTC.

Comments on this clone: The germline gene is not matched at one end of the junction; a read error may be the cause. The chain carries TRBV5-6 and TRBJ1-3; D remains unclear. This CDR3 is 15 amino acids long. Germline values: CDR1 SGHDT, CDR2 YYEEEE. The CDR3: CASSLFGYSGNIIYF. For the CDR3, the DNA is TGTGCCAGCAGCTTGTTCGGCTACTCTGGAAACATCATATATTTT.

The rearrangement joins TRBV11-3 to TRBJ2-5; D unresolved. The CDR3 extends over 11 amino acids. The V end was cut by 5 bases, the J end by 5 bases, with 6 bases between. Germline CDR1 is SGHNT and CDR2 is YENEEA. CDR3 residues: CASSPRETQYF. The CDR3 nucleotides are TGTGCCAGCAGCCCGCGGGAGACCCAGTACTTC.

V and J are TRBV7-9 and TRBJ1-1, with 8 bases fitting TRBD1. The junction had 5 bases not matched to a gene; V was cut back by 5 bases and J by 0 bases. Looked up from germline, CDR1 is SEHNR and CDR2 is FQNEAQ (reference sequence). This CDR3 contains 15 residues. In nucleotides, the CDR3 is TGTGCCAGCAGCCTACTCAGGGGGCTGAACACTGAAGCTTTCTTT. This gives the protein CASSLLRGLNTEAFF.

In this sample, this clone turned up once. This chain connects TRBV21-1 to TRBJ1-2; TRBD1, the table's D call, lacks a check against the DNA. TRBV21-1 is a recognized pseudogene. The CDR3 is 14 amino acids. The CDR3 DNA follows: TGTGCCAGCAGCAAAATTGACAGGGGGTATGGCTACACCTTC. This encodes CASSKIDRGYGYTF.

V is TRBV27 and J is TRBJ2-5, with D unresolved. The CDR3 has 11 residues. V was pared by 5 bases and J by 2 bases, with 3 bases between. Germline V gene data show CDR1 as MNHEY and CDR2 as SMNVEV (reference sequence). For the CDR3, the DNA is TGTGCCAGCAGTAGACAAGAGACCCAGTACTTC. This sequence encodes CASSRQETQYF.

The chain employs TRBV28 and TRBJ1-2, with 9 bases aligning to TRBD1. The CDR3 sequence is 19 residues long. Germline V gives CDR1 MDHEN, CDR2 SYDVKM. V trimming: 5 bases; J trimming: 2 bases; junction bases outside the gene matches: 18. The CDR3 sequence is CASSGNHPGQGASNYGYTF. The CDR3 nucleotides read TGTGCCAGCAGTGGCAATCATCCGGGACAGGGTGCGTCAAACTATGGCTACACCTTC.

This clone was counted once. The chain couples TRBV9 to TRBJ1-1, with 7 positions matching TRBD1. Germline-derived CDR1 and CDR2 are SGDLS and YYNGEE. V shed 0 bases and J 3 bases; nucleotides not matched to a gene: 2. The CDR3 sequence is 14 residues long. CDR3 sequence: CASSVGTGYTEAFF. The CDR3 DNA sequence: TGTGCCAGCAGCGTAGGGACAGGATACACTGAAGCTTTCTTT.

V and J are TRBV28 and TRBJ2-6, with D tentatively TRBD1 (5 bases). The germline V and J ends were trimmed by 5 bases and 2 bases, with 10 bases remaining between them. The CDR3 spans 15 residues. CDR1 MDHEN and CDR2 SYDVKM come from the germline V gene. The CDR3 reads CASSPSTAGANVLTF. Written as DNA, the CDR3 is TGTGCCAGCAGTCCCTCGACAGCTGGGGCCAACGTCCTGACTTTC.

The V gene is TRBV6-1, the J gene TRBJ2-7; 10 bases line up with TRBD2. Germline V lookup: CDR1 MNHNS, CDR2 SASEGT. The CDR3 has 15 amino acids. The V segment lost 4 bases and the J segment 4 bases; nucleotides outside the gene matches: 7. CDR3 protein: CASSASRTSGYEQYF. In DNA form, the CDR3 reads TGTGCCAGCAGTGCTAGCCGGACTAGCGGTTACGAGCAGTACTTC.

Sample share makes this clone medium-sized. The chain links TRBV28 to TRBJ1-4, with 9 bases matching TRBD1. The V gene's germline CDR1 is MDHEN and CDR2 SYDVKM. The CDR3 sequence is 17 residues long. The V segment lost 4 bases and the J segment 7 bases; nucleotides outside the gene matches: 13. The chain's CDR3 is CASSSLGTGREGEKLFF. The CDR3 DNA sequence: TGTGCCAGCAGTTCTCTAGGGACAGGGAGGGAGGGTGAAAAACTGTTTTTT.

The chain has TRBV21-1 and TRBJ1-5; TRBD1 reflects the table's D call only, with no check against the DNA. TRBV21-1 is marked as a pseudogene. CDR3 length: 19 residues. The CDR3 DNA reads as TGTGCCAGCAGCAAAGGAGGACAGGGAAGCAAAAATAGCAATCAGCCCCAGCATTTT. Translated: CASSKGGQGSKNSNQPQHF.

V usage is TRBV11-3 and J usage is TRBJ2-7; D gene unclear. V was cut by 4 bases and J by 1 base, with 5 bases left in between. Germline V gene sequence: CDR1 SGHNT, CDR2 YENEEA. This CDR3 region has 12 residues. CDR3: CASSYRSYEQYF. The CDR3, as DNA: TGTGCCAGCAGCTATCGGTCCTACGAGCAGTACTTC.

The CDR3 region has the DNA TGTGCCAGCAGCTCAGGACACAGGGACGCTGAAGCTTTCTTT. It encodes CASSSGHRDAEAFF. The V call is TRBV9, the J call TRBJ1-1; tentative D call: TRBD1 (6 bases). This CDR3 has 14 amino acids. Trimming took off 4 bases at V and 6 bases at J, with 16 bases between the two ends. The germline CDR1 and CDR2 sequences are SGDLS and YYNGEE.

The J gene is TRBJ2-2, the V gene TRBV7-3; D gene ambiguous. The V end was cut by 5 bases, the J end by 0 bases, with 10 bases between. The CDR3 spans 15 residues. In germline, CDR1 is SGHTA, CDR2 FQGTGA. The CDR3 coding sequence is TGTGCCAGCAGCCGATCAGGCACGAACACCGGGGAGCTGTTTTTT. Its translation: CASSRSGTNTGELFF.

The sample holds a few counts of this clone. The chain recombines TRBV14 with TRBJ1-1, with no clear D. There are 16 residues in the CDR3. V lost 1 base, J lost 1 base, and 13 bases lay in between. In germline, CDR1 is SGHDN, CDR2 FVKESK. For the CDR3, the DNA is TGTGCCAGCAGCCAAGGAGCCTGGACTGGGAACACTGAAGCTTTCTTT. Encoded protein: CASSQGAWTGNTEAFF.

The rearrangement uses TRBV28 and TRBJ2-7; the match to TRBD1 covers 8 bases. This CDR3 has 17 amino acids. The trim removed 6 bases at V and 0 bases at J, leaving 13 bases unmatched. CDR1 and CDR2 (germline): MDHEN, SYDVKM. CDR3 amino acids: CASRTDPPGQVSYEQYF. The CDR3 region has the DNA TGTGCCAGCAGGACCGACCCCCCGGGACAGGTCTCCTACGAGCAGTACTTC.

The chain is built from TRBV10-3 and TRBJ1-5, with D perhaps matching TRBD1 (6 bases). The CDR3 loop spans 13 amino acids. CDR1 is ENHRY, CDR2 SYGVKD, per germline. Trimming stripped 6 bases from V and 5 bases from J, with 11 bases between. CDR3 in amino acids: CAIREGGDQPQHF. The CDR3 DNA reads as TGTGCCATCAGGGAAGGGGGGGATCAGCCCCAGCATTTT.

This chain connects TRBV5-1 to TRBJ1-4, with 7 positions matching TRBD1. The CDR3 extends over 14 amino acids. Germline V gene lookup returns CDR1 SGHRS and CDR2 YFSETQ. Trimming took 4 bases from V and 5 from J; bases not matched to a gene: 5. The CDR3 nucleotides read TGCGCCAGCAGCATGGGACAGCCGAATGAAAAACTGTTTTTT. It codes for CASSMGQPNEKLFF. Complete variable domain (other parts from reference TRBV5-1 and TRBJ1-4): KAGVTQTPRYLIKTRGQQVTLSCSPISGHRSVSWYQQTPGQGLQFLFEYFSETQRNKGNFPGRFSGRQFSNSRSEMNVSTLELGDSALYLCASSMGQPNEKLFFGSGTQLSVL.

The V and J genes are TRBV30 and TRBJ1-2, with D tentatively TRBD1 (6 bases). V was shortened by 5 bases and J by 5 bases, with 15 bases between the two germline ends. Germline V gene sequence: CDR1 GTSNPN, CDR2 SVGIG (reference sequence). The CDR3 runs to 13 residues. CDR3 bases: TGTGCCTGGCAGGGGACGAAATCATATGGCTACACCTTC. As protein: CAWQGTKSYGYTF.

This clone has only one observation. The chain employs TRBV4-1 and TRBJ2-1, with D possibly called TRBD1 or TRBD2 (5 bases each). CDR1 MGHRA and CDR2 YSYEKL come from the germline V gene. The CDR3 consists of 16 residues. V lost 4 bases and J lost 4, with 17 bases in between. This CDR3 is CASSLEGRPLYNEQFF. The DNA for the CDR3 is TGCGCCAGCAGCCTCGAGGGGCGTCCCCTTTACAATGAGCAGTTCTTC.

The chain has TRBV28 and TRBJ1-1; the D is unclear. V was pared by 7 bases and J by 2 bases, with 14 bases between. Looked up from germline, CDR1 is MDHEN and CDR2 is SYDVKM. The CDR3 spans 14 residues. The CDR3 DNA is TGTGCCAGCACCCCAGCTTTGATTAACACTGAAGCTTTCTTT. It specifies CASTPALINTEAFF. Complete variable domain (other parts from reference TRBV28 and TRBJ1-1): DVKVTQSSRYLVKRTGEKVFLECVQDMDHENMFWYRQDPGLGLRLIYFSYDVKMKEKGDIPEGYSVSREKKERFSLILESASTNQTSMYLCASTPALINTEAFFGQGTRLTVV.

This clone was observed once. This chain links TRBV4-2 with TRBJ2-1; D remains unclear. The CDR3 extends over 15 amino acids. V lost 1 base to trimming and J lost 6 bases, with 13 bases between them. In germline, CDR1 is LGHNA, CDR2 YNFKEQ. CDR3 sequence reads: CASSQGLGRANEQFF. Written as DNA, the CDR3 is TGTGCCAGCAGCCAAGGGCTAGGTCGGGCCAATGAGCAGTTCTTC.

The chain employs TRBV7-9 and TRBJ2-2; D is unresolved. Germline CDR1 is SEHNR and CDR2 is FQNEAQ (reference sequence). The CDR3 runs 14 residues. The V gene lost 5 bases and the J gene lost 6 bases, with 13 bases spanning the gap. CDR3 sequence reads: CASSVIRGPGELFF. The DNA of the CDR3 is TGTGCCAGCAGCGTAATTCGTGGGCCCGGGGAGCTGTTTTTT.